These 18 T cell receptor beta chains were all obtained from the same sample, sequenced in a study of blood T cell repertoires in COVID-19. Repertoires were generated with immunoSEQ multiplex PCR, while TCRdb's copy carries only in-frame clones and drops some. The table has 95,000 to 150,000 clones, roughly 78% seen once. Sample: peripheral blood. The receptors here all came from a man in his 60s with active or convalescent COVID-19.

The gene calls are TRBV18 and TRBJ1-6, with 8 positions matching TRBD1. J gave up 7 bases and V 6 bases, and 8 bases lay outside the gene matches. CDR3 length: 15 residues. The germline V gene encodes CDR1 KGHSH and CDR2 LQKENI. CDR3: CASSLGQGVNSPLHF. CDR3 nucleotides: TGTGCCAGCTCCCTAGGACAGGGTGTGAATTCACCCCTCCACTTT.

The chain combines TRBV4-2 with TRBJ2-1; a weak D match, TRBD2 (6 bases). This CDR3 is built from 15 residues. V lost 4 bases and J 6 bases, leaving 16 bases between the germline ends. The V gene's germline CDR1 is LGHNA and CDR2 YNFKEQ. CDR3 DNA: TGTGCCAGCAGCCGGGAGGACCCGAAAACCAATGAGCAGTTCTTC. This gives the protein CASSREDPKTNEQFF.

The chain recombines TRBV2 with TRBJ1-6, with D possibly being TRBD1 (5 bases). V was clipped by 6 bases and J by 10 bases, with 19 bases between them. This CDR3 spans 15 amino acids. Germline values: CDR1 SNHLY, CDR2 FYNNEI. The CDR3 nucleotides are TGTGCCAGCAGACCCCAATCGGGGGACGGCTCACCCCTCCACTTT. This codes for CASRPQSGDGSPLHF.

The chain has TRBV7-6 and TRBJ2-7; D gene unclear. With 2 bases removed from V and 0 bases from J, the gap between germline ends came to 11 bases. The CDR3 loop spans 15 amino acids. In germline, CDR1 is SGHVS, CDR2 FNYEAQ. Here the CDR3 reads CASSLSAAISYEQYF. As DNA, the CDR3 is TGTGCCAGCAGCTTATCGGCGGCGATCTCCTACGAGCAGTACTTC.

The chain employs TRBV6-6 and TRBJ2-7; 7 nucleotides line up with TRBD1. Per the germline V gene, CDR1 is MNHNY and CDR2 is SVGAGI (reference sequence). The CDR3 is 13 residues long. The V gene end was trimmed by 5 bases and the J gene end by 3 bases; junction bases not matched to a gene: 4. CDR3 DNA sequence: TGTGCCAGCAGTCGGGACAGAGGCTACGAGCAGTACTTC. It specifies CASSRDRGYEQYF.

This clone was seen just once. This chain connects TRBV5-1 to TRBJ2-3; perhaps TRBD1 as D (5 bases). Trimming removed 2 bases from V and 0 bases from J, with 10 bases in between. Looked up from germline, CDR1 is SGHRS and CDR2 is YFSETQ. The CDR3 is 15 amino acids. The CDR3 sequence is CASSFRQGSTDTQYF. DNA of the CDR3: TGCGCCAGCAGCTTCCGCCAGGGAAGCACAGATACGCAGTATTTT.

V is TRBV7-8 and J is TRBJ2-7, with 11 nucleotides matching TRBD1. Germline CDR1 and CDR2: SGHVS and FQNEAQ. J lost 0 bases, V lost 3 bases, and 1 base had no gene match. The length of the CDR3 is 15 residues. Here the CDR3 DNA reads TGTGCCAGCAGCTTGGGACAGGGGGACTCCTACGAGCAGTACTTC. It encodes CASSLGQGDSYEQYF.

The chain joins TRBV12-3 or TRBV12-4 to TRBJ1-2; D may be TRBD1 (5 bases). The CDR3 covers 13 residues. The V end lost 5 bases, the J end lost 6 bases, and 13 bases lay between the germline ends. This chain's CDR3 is CASSLEGFDGYTF. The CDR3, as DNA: TGTGCCAGCAGTCTAGAGGGGTTCGATGGCTACACCTTC.

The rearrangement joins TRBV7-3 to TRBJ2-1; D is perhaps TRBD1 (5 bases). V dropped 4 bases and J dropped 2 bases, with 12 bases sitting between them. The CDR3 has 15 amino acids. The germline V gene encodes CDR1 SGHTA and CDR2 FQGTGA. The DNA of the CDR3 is TGTGCCAGCAGCTCCAGCCAGGGTCCCTACAATGAGCAGTTCTTC. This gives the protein CASSSSQGPYNEQFF.

Here the CDR3 DNA reads TGCGCCAGCAGTGTAGCGGGAGACCATGAGCAGTTCTTC. Amino acid sequence: CASSVAGDHEQFF. V usage is TRBV5-1 and J usage is TRBJ2-1; 9 bases map to TRBD2. With 5 bases clipped from V and 8 bases from J, the junction kept 5 bases outside the gene matches. The CDR3 has 13 amino acids. Germline CDR1 and CDR2: SGHRS and YFSETQ. Looking up the rest from reference TRBV5-1 and TRBJ2-1 gives the full variable domain: KAGVTQTPRYLIKTRGQQVTLSCSPISGHRSVSWYQQTPGQGLQFLFEYFSETQRNKGNFPGRFSGRQFSNSRSEMNVSTLELGDSALYLCASSVAGDHEQFFGPGTRLTVL.

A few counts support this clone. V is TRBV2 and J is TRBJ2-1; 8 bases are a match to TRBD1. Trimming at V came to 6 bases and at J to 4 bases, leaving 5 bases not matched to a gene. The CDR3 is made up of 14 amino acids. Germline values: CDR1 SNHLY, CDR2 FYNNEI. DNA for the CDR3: TGTGCCAGCAGCCCGGGACAGGTGTACAATGAGCAGTTCTTC. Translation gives CASSPGQVYNEQFF. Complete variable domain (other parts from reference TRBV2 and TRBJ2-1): EPEVTQTPSHQVTQMGQEVILRCVPISNHLYFYWYRQILGQKVEFLVSFYNNEISEKSEIFDDQFSVERPDGSNFTLKIRSTKLEDSAMYFCASSPGQVYNEQFFGPGTRLTVL.

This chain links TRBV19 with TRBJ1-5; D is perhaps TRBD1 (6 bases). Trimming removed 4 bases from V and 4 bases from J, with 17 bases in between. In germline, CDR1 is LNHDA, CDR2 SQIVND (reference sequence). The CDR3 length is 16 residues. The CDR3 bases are TGTGCCAGTAGTACTACCACAGGGTTACGAAATCAGCCCCAGCATTTT. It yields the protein CASSTTTGLRNQPQHF.

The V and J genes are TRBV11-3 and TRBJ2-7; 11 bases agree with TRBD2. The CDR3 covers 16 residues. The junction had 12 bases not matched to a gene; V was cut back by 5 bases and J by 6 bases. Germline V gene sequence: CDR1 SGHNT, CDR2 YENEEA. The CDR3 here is CASSRSLAGGRGEQYF. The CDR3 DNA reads TGTGCCAGCAGCCGATCCCTAGCGGGAGGTCGGGGCGAGCAGTACTTC.

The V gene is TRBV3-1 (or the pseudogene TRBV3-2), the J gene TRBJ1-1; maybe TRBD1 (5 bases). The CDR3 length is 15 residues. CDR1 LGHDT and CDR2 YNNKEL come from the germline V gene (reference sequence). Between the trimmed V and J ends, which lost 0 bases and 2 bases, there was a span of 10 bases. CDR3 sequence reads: CASSQEEGLNTEAFF. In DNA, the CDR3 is TGTGCCAGCAGCCAAGAAGAGGGACTTAACACTGAAGCTTTCTTT.

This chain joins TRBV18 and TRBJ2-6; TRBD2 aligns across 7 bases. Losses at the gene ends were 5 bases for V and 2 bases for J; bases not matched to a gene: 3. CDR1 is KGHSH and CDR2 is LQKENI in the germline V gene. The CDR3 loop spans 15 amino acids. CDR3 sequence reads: CASSTGGTGANVLTF. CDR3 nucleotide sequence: TGTGCCAGCTCAACCGGGGGGACTGGGGCCAACGTCCTGACTTTC.

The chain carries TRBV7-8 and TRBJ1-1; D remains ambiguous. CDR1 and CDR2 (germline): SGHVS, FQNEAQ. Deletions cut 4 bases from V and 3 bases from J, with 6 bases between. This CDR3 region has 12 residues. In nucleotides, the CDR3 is TGTGCCAGCAGCTCACACGACACTGAAGCTTTCTTT. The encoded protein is CASSSHDTEAFF. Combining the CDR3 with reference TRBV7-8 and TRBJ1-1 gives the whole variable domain GAGVSQSPRYKVAKRGQDVALRCDPISGHVSLFWYQQALGQGPEFLTYFQNEAQLDKSGLPSDRFFAERPEGSVSTLKIQRTQQEDSAVYLCASSSHDTEAFFGQGTRLTVV.

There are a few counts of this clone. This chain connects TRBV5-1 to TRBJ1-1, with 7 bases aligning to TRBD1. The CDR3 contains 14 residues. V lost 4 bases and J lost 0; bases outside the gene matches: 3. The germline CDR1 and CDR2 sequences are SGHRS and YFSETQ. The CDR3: CASSDRDMNTEAFF. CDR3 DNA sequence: TGCGCCAGCAGCGACAGGGACATGAACACTGAAGCTTTCTTT.

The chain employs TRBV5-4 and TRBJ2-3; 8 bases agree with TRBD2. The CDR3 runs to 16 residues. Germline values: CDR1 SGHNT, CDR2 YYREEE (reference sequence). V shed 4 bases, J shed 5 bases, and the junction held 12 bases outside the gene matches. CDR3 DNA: TGTGCCAGCAGCCCGGGGGGGCTGCAGAGCGAAGATACGCAGTATTTT. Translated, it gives CASSPGGLQSEDTQYF.